This T cell receptor beta chain was retrieved from a study of blood T cell repertoires in COVID-19. Study in general: Material from acute and convalescent COVID-19 was sourced from the United States, Italy and Spain. PBMCs, B-cell-depleted T cells, or T cells provided the cDNA or gDNA that made up the material.

The CDR3 runs to 13 residues. From germline, CDR1 is SGHDT and CDR2 YYEEEE. Between the trimmed V and J ends, which lost 0 bases and 0 bases, there was a span of 3 bases. In the authors' workflow: For nucleated cells, counts were estimated from reference gene primer amplification. TCRdb's table, derived via immunoSEQ multiplex PCR, lists solely in-frame clones and lacks some. V and J calls plus clone size are reproduced from that table; the DNA served to infer D and trimming. The table includes approximately 170,000 clones, around 86% detected once. The TCR comes from a man aged 45-65 years with active or convalescent COVID-19. The rearrangement links TRBV5-6 to TRBJ1-1; no clear D gene. Sequencing was carried out using peripheral blood. The CDR3 coding sequence is TGTGCCAGCAGCTTGGTAGTGAACACTGAAGCTTTCTTT. It is translated as CASSLVVNTEAFF. The whole variable domain, filled in from reference TRBV5-6 and TRBJ1-1, reads DAGVTQSPTHLIKTRGQQVTLRCSPKSGHDTVSWYQQALGQGPQFIFQYYEEEERQRGNFPDRFSGHQFPNYSSELNVNALLLGDSALYLCASSLVVNTEAFFGQGTRLTVV.